This record covers a single TCR beta chain. Its specific antigen is unknown. Base qualities are not recorded, but no much larger clone differs from it by a single base. The sample originates from a study of patients and donors after allogeneic stem cell transplantation (dated by TCRdb to about 2020). Libraries were built with RT-PCR. The sequencing machine was a NextSeq 550. Using fastp trimming at Q25 and MiXCR clonotype assembly, TCRdb reanalyzed the public sequencing data and kept in-frame beta chains. Duplicate CDR3 protein sequences are folded into a single record with the most common DNA and genes. In all, the sample holds roughly 960,000 distinct CDR3 sequences, and roughly 18% of those were seen once. Jointly, the top ten make up roughly 6% of the sample. CDR1 and CDR2, looked up from the germline V gene (reference sequence), are DFQATT and SNEGSKA. Trimming takes 5 bases off V and 5 bases off J; junction bases not matched to a gene: 4. The CDR3 covers 12 residues, taking in both the cysteine and the phenylalanine. The only DNA kept is the CDR3, 36 bases in frame from the first base.

This receptor chain uses TRBV20-1 and TRBJ2-5; the central 8 bases match TRBD2. The sequenced sample was blood, either unsorted or a sorted T cell fraction (not recorded which). The sequence was obtained from a human donor who was either an allogeneic HSCT recipient or a stem cell or donor lymphocyte infusion donor (not recorded which). It is not recorded whose cells these are; they may come from a transplant donor. Here is the DNA: TGCAGTGCTTCGGGGGGGTCGGAGACCCAGTACTTC. It codes for CSASGGSETQYF.